The clone carrying this TCR beta chain came up a few times. Its antigen is not identified. Trimming left V 3 bases short and J 2 bases short, with 7 bases between. This CDR3 region has 12 residues. The V gene's germline CDR1 is DFQATT and CDR2 SNEGSKA (reference sequence). The sample is drawn from a study of blood T cells in healthy people across ages. Together with a sample-barcoded 5' primer, a J-beta primer mix was included in a second PCR lasting roughly 7 to 11 cycles. TCRdb recomputed calls from the 5' RACE reads with MiXCR, one row per CDR3 protein. The sample carries over 1,500,000 distinct CDR3 sequences, about 50% recorded once. Findings and limits, study-wide: PBMCs that were unsorted prevented a conclusive naive versus antigen-experienced comparison. In long-lived donors, naive CD4+ cell counts and diversity exceeded those of aged donors.

The sequence derives from a woman aged 40 to 55 in good health. Source material: blood. The chain combines TRBV20-1 with TRBJ2-5, with a weak D call TRBD1 (5 bases). The DNA for the CDR3 is TGCAGTGCTAGTAACAGGCAAGAGACCCAGTACTTC. Residues: CSASNRQETQYF.